This T cell receptor beta chain originates from a study of cytomegalovirus exposure and HLA in healthy donors. With 60 Vbeta and 13 Jbeta primers, the PCR was carried out. TCRdb's copy holds only in-frame clones and misses some; the assay was immunoSEQ multiplex PCR. The sample holds fewer than 85,000 clones. Germline loops: CDR1 SGDLS, CDR2 YYNGEE. V gave up 7 bases and J gave up 4 bases; unmatched junction bases: 4. This CDR3 spans 12 amino acids. The chain joins TRBV9 to TRBJ2-7, with TRBD1 matching 8 bases. Sequences were obtained from PBMCs. The TCR sequence derives from a man in his forties or fifties in good health and CMV-seropositive. This CDR3 reads CASGGQAYEQYF. In DNA, the CDR3 is TGTGCCAGCGGGGGACAGGCATACGAGCAGTACTTC.